Each of the 4 T cell receptor beta chains below was sequenced from the same sample in a study of shared clonotypes between healthy human individuals. Profiled with immunoSEQ multiplex PCR; TCRdb holds only in-frame clones, not every one. Of about 2.4 million clones detected, 93% appear once; the ten largest clones hold 0.36%. Sequenced material: naive CD4+ T cells from PBMCs. Subset given: CD45RA+ positively selected. The source of these receptors is a man between 18 and 29 years old in good health. Some clones in this sample may be carry-over from other donors' samples.

On this clone itself: Other nucleotide sequences from this sample produce the same CDR3. This chain's CDR3 is CASSPEQGSGNTIYF. The CDR3 region has the DNA TGTGCCAGCTCACCCGAACAGGGATCTGGAAACACCATATATTTT. V gene TRBV18 combines with J gene TRBJ1-3; the D gene is possibly TRBD1 (6 bases). The CDR3 is 15 amino acids. V lost 3 bases and J 1 base, leaving 10 bases between the germline ends. Germline V gives CDR1 KGHSH, CDR2 LQKENI.

The V call is TRBV11-2, the J call TRBJ1-1; D ambiguous. Germline V CDR1 and CDR2: SGHAT, FQNNGV. The V gene lost 5 bases and the J gene lost 11 bases, with 18 bases spanning the gap. The CDR3 is 13 residues long. CDR3 DNA sequence: TGTGCCAGCAGCCTTAGGGCTAGGACCGGGGCTTTCTTT. It translates to CASSLRARTGAFF. Variable domain in full (rest from reference TRBV11-2 and TRBJ1-1): EAGVAQSPRYKIIEKRQSVAFWCNPISGHATLYWYQQILGQGPKLLIQFQNNGVVDDSQLPKDRFSAERLKGVDSTLKIQPAKLEDSAVYLCASSLRARTGAFFGQGTRLTVV.

The genes are TRBV6-1 and TRBJ1-1, with D unresolved. Germline CDR1 and CDR2: MNHNS and SASEGT. Trimming left V 6 bases short and J 2 bases short, with 10 bases between. The CDR3 extends over 13 amino acids. In nucleotides, the CDR3 is TGTGCCAGCAGAAAAACAGAAAACACTGAAGCTTTCTTT. Amino acids: CASRKTENTEAFF.

The gene calls are TRBV27 and TRBJ1-2; TRBD1 agrees at 8 bases. V trimming: 1 base; J trimming: 8 bases; junction bases outside the gene matches: 6. This CDR3 contains 14 residues. Germline V lookup: CDR1 MNHEY, CDR2 SMNVEV (reference sequence). This CDR3 reads CASSLYRTGQGYTF. The CDR3 DNA is TGTGCCAGCAGTTTATACAGGACAGGGCAGGGCTACACCTTC.